A selection of T cell receptor beta chains follows, all from one sample in a study of beta chain features in type 1 diabetes. The table came from immunoSEQ multiplex PCR; TCRdb's copy has only in-frame clones and leaves some out. Altogether 600,000 to 700,000 clones are present, roughly 12% being singletons, with the ten largest covering more than 0.1%. The sample taken for sequencing was naive CD4+ T cells from blood. All receptors come from a man aged 25-45 years with type 1 diabetes. Both conserved end residues are part of each CDR3. Each record gives: J gene, V gene, D gene, CDR3 length, clone size, CDR3 DNA, CDR3 protein. A D gene is named only where the DNA matches it firmly. Clone size is shown for a subset of rows, as once, few, many or a class of expanded clone.

J gene: TRBJ1-2
V gene: TRBV5-1
D gene: -
CDR3 length: 16
clone size: few
CDR3 DNA: TGCGCCAGCAGCGGGCTGCCGGGACAAAGAGTTAATGGCTACACCTTC
CDR3 protein: CASSGLPGQRVNGYTF

J gene: TRBJ1-5
V gene: TRBV4-3
D gene: -
CDR3 length: 15
clone size: few
CDR3 DNA: TGCGCCAGCAGCCAAGATTCGGAGGGAAATCAGCCCCAGCATTTT
CDR3 protein: CASSQDSEGNQPQHF

J gene: TRBJ2-3
V gene: TRBV5-4
D gene: -
CDR3 length: 12
clone size: few
CDR3 DNA: TGTGCCAGCAGCTCGCTTAAGGATGGGCAGTATTTT
CDR3 protein: CASSSLKDGQYF

J gene: TRBJ2-5
V gene: TRBV7-7
D gene: -
CDR3 length: 12
clone size: -
CDR3 DNA: TGTGCCAGCAGCCCCCCGGGGGAGACCCAGTACTTC
CDR3 protein: CASSPPGETQYF

J gene: TRBJ2-5
V gene: TRBV7-7
D gene: TRBD2
CDR3 length: 15
clone size: -
CDR3 DNA: TGTGCCAGCAGCTTAGTGGGACTAAGACAAGAGACCCAGTACTTC
CDR3 protein: CASSLVGLRQETQYF

J gene: TRBJ1-5
V gene: TRBV2
D gene: -
CDR3 length: 14
clone size: few
CDR3 DNA: TGTGCCAGCACGACAACAGATCGCAATCAGCCCCAGCATTTT
CDR3 protein: CASTTTDRNQPQHF

J gene: TRBJ1-2
V gene: TRBV14
D gene: TRBD1
CDR3 length: 20
clone size: -
CDR3 DNA: TGTGCCAGCAGCCAAGATCCCCAGGGGGCAGGTTACCTGCCTCTCTATGGCTACACCTTC
CDR3 protein: CASSQDPQGAGYLPLYGYTF

J gene: TRBJ2-3
V gene: TRBV14
D gene: -
CDR3 length: 15
clone size: -
CDR3 DNA: TGTGCCAGCAGCCAAGATCTTGCACCAACAGATACGCAGTATTTT
CDR3 protein: CASSQDLAPTDTQYF

J gene: TRBJ1-1
V gene: TRBV9
D gene: -
CDR3 length: 15
clone size: -
CDR3 DNA: TGTGCCAGCAGCTCCGGGGCGGACCAAATGGCTGAAGCTTTCTTT
CDR3 protein: CASSSGADQMAEAFF

J gene: TRBJ2-2
V gene: TRBV2
D gene: TRBD1
CDR3 length: 15
clone size: -
CDR3 DNA: TGTGCCAGCACCACGGACAGGGCCTACACCGGGGAGCTGTTTTTT
CDR3 protein: CASTTDRAYTGELFF

J gene: TRBJ2-7
V gene: TRBV5-1
D gene: -
CDR3 length: 16
clone size: -
CDR3 DNA: TGCGCCAGCAGCTTGGAAGGGGGTGTGAGCTCCTACGAGCAGTACTTC
CDR3 protein: CASSLEGGVSSYEQYF

J gene: TRBJ1-6
V gene: TRBV4-3
D gene: TRBD1
CDR3 length: 16
clone size: -
CDR3 DNA: TGCGCCAGCAGCCAAGAGCGCGGACAGGGAAGTTCACCCCTCCACTTT
CDR3 protein: CASSQERGQGSSPLHF

J gene: TRBJ1-3
V gene: TRBV25-1
D gene: -
CDR3 length: 12
clone size: few
CDR3 DNA: TGTGCCAGCCAGGGAATTGGAAACACCATATATTTT
CDR3 protein: CASQGIGNTIYF

J gene: TRBJ2-3
V gene: TRBV11-2
D gene: -
CDR3 length: 13
clone size: few
CDR3 DNA: TGTGCCAGCAGCCGCAGATACACAGATACGCAGTATTTT
CDR3 protein: CASSRRYTDTQYF

J gene: TRBJ2-2
V gene: TRBV21-1
D gene: -
CDR3 length: 16
clone size: -
CDR3 DNA: TGTGCCAGCACAAACTCCCGTATTTCGAACACCGGGGAGCTGTTTTTT
CDR3 protein: CASTNSRISNTGELFF

J gene: TRBJ2-5
V gene: TRBV18
D gene: TRBD2
CDR3 length: 15
clone size: -
CDR3 DNA: TGTGCCAGCTCGGTAACTAGCGGGGGCCAAGAGACCCAGTACTTC
CDR3 protein: CASSVTSGGQETQYF

J gene: TRBJ1-2
V gene: TRBV29-1
D gene: -
CDR3 length: 14
clone size: -
CDR3 DNA: TGCAGCGTTGAAGAACAACTAGCTAACTATGGCTACACCTTC
CDR3 protein: CSVEEQLANYGYTF

J gene: TRBJ1-4
V gene: TRBV4-2
D gene: TRBD1
CDR3 length: 14
clone size: -
CDR3 DNA: TGTGCCAGCAGCCAACAGGGGGCTAATGAAAAACTGTTTTTT
CDR3 protein: CASSQQGANEKLFF

J gene: TRBJ2-4
V gene: TRBV6-5
D gene: -
CDR3 length: 13
clone size: -
CDR3 DNA: TGTGCCAGCACGGGGAATTGGGAAAACATTCAGTACTTC
CDR3 protein: CASTGNWENIQYF

J gene: TRBJ1-3
V gene: TRBV30
D gene: -
CDR3 length: 13
clone size: -
CDR3 DNA: TGTGCCTGGACCCAAGGGTCGGGAAACACCATATATTTT
CDR3 protein: CAWTQGSGNTIYF

J gene: TRBJ1-2
V gene: TRBV6-6
D gene: TRBD1
CDR3 length: 15
clone size: -
CDR3 DNA: TGTGCCAGCAGCAGAGGGACAGGGGGCGCAGGGGGCTACACCTTC
CDR3 protein: CASSRGTGGAGGYTF

J gene: TRBJ2-1
V gene: TRBV29-1
D gene: TRBD1
CDR3 length: 14
clone size: -
CDR3 DNA: TGCAGCGTCCAGGGGGCGCCTGAGTTGAATGAGCAGTTCTTC
CDR3 protein: CSVQGAPELNEQFF

J gene: TRBJ1-3
V gene: TRBV6-6
D gene: -
CDR3 length: 14
clone size: few
CDR3 DNA: TGTGCCAGCGTAAGGGGTAACTCTGGAAACACCATATATTTT
CDR3 protein: CASVRGNSGNTIYF

J gene: TRBJ2-7
V gene: TRBV28
D gene: -
CDR3 length: 15
clone size: -
CDR3 DNA: TGTGCCAGCAGTCCCCTACGGGGGCGGGACTACGAGCAGTACTTC
CDR3 protein: CASSPLRGRDYEQYF

J gene: TRBJ1-5
V gene: TRBV12-2
D gene: -
CDR3 length: 14
clone size: few
CDR3 DNA: TGTGCAAGTCGGCCGATTGGACGGGATCAGCCCCAGCATTTT
CDR3 protein: CASRPIGRDQPQHF

J gene: TRBJ1-6
V gene: TRBV5-4
D gene: TRBD1
CDR3 length: 17
clone size: -
CDR3 DNA: TGTGCCAGCAGCACCGGGACAGGAAGCTCCTATAATTCACCCCTCCACTTT
CDR3 protein: CASSTGTGSSYNSPLHF

J gene: TRBJ2-7
V gene: TRBV30
D gene: -
CDR3 length: 12
clone size: few
CDR3 DNA: TGTGCCGGCCGGCTCGACAGTTCTACCCTGTACTTC
CDR3 protein: CAGRLDSSTLYF

J gene: TRBJ2-1
V gene: TRBV19
D gene: -
CDR3 length: 16
clone size: few
CDR3 DNA: TGTGCCAGTAGTCCCCGGGCGGGGTCCTCCTACAATGAGCAGTTCTTC
CDR3 protein: CASSPRAGSSYNEQFF

J gene: TRBJ2-3
V gene: TRBV5-6
D gene: -
CDR3 length: 14
clone size: few
CDR3 DNA: TGTGCCAGCAGCGTCAGCAGGCGTCGAGATACGCAGTATTTT
CDR3 protein: CASSVSRRRDTQYF

J gene: TRBJ1-2
V gene: TRBV19
D gene: -
CDR3 length: 14
clone size: -
CDR3 DNA: TGTGCCAGTAGTCTCCAGGAGGGGTACTATGGCTACACCTTC
CDR3 protein: CASSLQEGYYGYTF

J gene: TRBJ1-6
V gene: TRBV7-8
D gene: TRBD1
CDR3 length: 14
clone size: -
CDR3 DNA: TGTGCCAGCAGAAGGGGGACAGAGAATTCACCCCTCCACTTT
CDR3 protein: CASRRGTENSPLHF

J gene: TRBJ1-1
V gene: TRBV11-3
D gene: -
CDR3 length: 12
clone size: -
CDR3 DNA: TGTGCCAGCAGCACCCAGGACAGTCGAACTTTCTTT
CDR3 protein: CASSTQDSRTFF

J gene: TRBJ1-2
V gene: TRBV30
D gene: -
CDR3 length: 12
clone size: -
CDR3 DNA: TGTGCCTGGAGTGTACAGGTGGATGGCTACACCTTC
CDR3 protein: CAWSVQVDGYTF

J gene: TRBJ1-2
V gene: TRBV14
D gene: -
CDR3 length: 15
clone size: -
CDR3 DNA: TGTGCCAGCAGCTTTGGAGGGAGAGCTAACTATGGCTACACCTTC
CDR3 protein: CASSFGGRANYGYTF

J gene: TRBJ1-5
V gene: TRBV6-5
D gene: -
CDR3 length: 14
clone size: few
CDR3 DNA: TGTGCCAGCAGCCCCGGACAACTCAATCAGCCCCAGCATTTT
CDR3 protein: CASSPGQLNQPQHF

J gene: TRBJ2-5
V gene: TRBV5-4
D gene: -
CDR3 length: 13
clone size: -
CDR3 DNA: TGTGCCAGCAGCTTGGACCAGCAAGAGACCCAGTACTTC
CDR3 protein: CASSLDQQETQYF

J gene: TRBJ1-5
V gene: TRBV18
D gene: -
CDR3 length: 13
clone size: few
CDR3 DNA: TGTGCCAGCTCACGGGGGGCGAGTCAGCCCCAGCATTTT
CDR3 protein: CASSRGASQPQHF

J gene: TRBJ2-7
V gene: TRBV6-1
D gene: -
CDR3 length: 15
clone size: few
CDR3 DNA: TGTGCCAGCAGGGAGTACTTCCCGCCGTCCTACGAGCAGTACTTC
CDR3 protein: CASREYFPPSYEQYF

J gene: TRBJ2-1
V gene: TRBV19
D gene: TRBD1
CDR3 length: 16
clone size: few
CDR3 DNA: TGTGCCAGTAGTAGGCGGACAGGCCTCGACTACAATGAGCAGTTCTTC
CDR3 protein: CASSRRTGLDYNEQFF

J gene: TRBJ2-3
V gene: TRBV30
D gene: -
CDR3 length: 12
clone size: -
CDR3 DNA: TGTGCCTGGAGTAGGGACACAGATACGCAGTATTTT
CDR3 protein: CAWSRDTDTQYF

J gene: TRBJ1-2
V gene: TRBV6-5
D gene: -
CDR3 length: 14
clone size: few
CDR3 DNA: TGTGCCAGCAGTTACCTCGGGACGGAGTATGGCTACACCTTC
CDR3 protein: CASSYLGTEYGYTF

J gene: TRBJ2-7
V gene: TRBV18
D gene: -
CDR3 length: 15
clone size: few
CDR3 DNA: TGTGCCAGCTCATTCCTGGAGGCGGAAAGCTACGAGCAGTACTTC
CDR3 protein: CASSFLEAESYEQYF

J gene: TRBJ1-6
V gene: TRBV6-6
D gene: -
CDR3 length: 16
clone size: -
CDR3 DNA: TGTGCCAGCAGTTACAGGGCAGGACGTAATAATTCACCCCTCCACTTT
CDR3 protein: CASSYRAGRNNSPLHF

J gene: TRBJ2-4
V gene: TRBV7-9
D gene: TRBD1
CDR3 length: 18
clone size: -
CDR3 DNA: TGTGCCAGCAGCTTAGCGAGTGGGACAGGGTTGATGATGAACATTCAGTACTTC
CDR3 protein: CASSLASGTGLMMNIQYF

J gene: TRBJ2-3
V gene: TRBV29-1
D gene: TRBD2
CDR3 length: 14
clone size: few
CDR3 DNA: TGCAGCGCCCAGCGCGGGGGGGCGGCAGATACGCAGTATTTT
CDR3 protein: CSAQRGGAADTQYF

J gene: TRBJ2-2
V gene: TRBV27
D gene: TRBD1
CDR3 length: 16
clone size: few
CDR3 DNA: TGTGCCAGCAGTCCACGGACAGGGGCCGGCACCGGGGAGCTGTTTTTT
CDR3 protein: CASSPRTGAGTGELFF

J gene: TRBJ2-7
V gene: TRBV30
D gene: -
CDR3 length: 12
clone size: -
CDR3 DNA: TGTGCCTGGAGTATAATCTCCTACGAGCAGTACTTC
CDR3 protein: CAWSIISYEQYF

J gene: TRBJ1-2
V gene: TRBV2
D gene: -
CDR3 length: 14
clone size: few
CDR3 DNA: TGTGCCAGCAGTGGCGCCGGGACAAGCTATGGCTACACCTTC
CDR3 protein: CASSGAGTSYGYTF

J gene: TRBJ2-5
V gene: TRBV5-1
D gene: TRBD1
CDR3 length: 12
clone size: few
CDR3 DNA: TGCGCCAGCAGACAGGGGGAAGAGACCCAGTACTTC
CDR3 protein: CASRQGEETQYF

J gene: TRBJ1-5
V gene: TRBV7-2
D gene: -
CDR3 length: 16
clone size: few
CDR3 DNA: TGTGCCAGCAGCTTGGGGACGGGCCGTTCCAATCAGCCCCAGCATTTT
CDR3 protein: CASSLGTGRSNQPQHF

J gene: TRBJ1-3
V gene: TRBV9
D gene: -
CDR3 length: 15
clone size: few
CDR3 DNA: TGTGCCAGCAGCGCGGGACATCACTCTGGAAACACCATATATTTT
CDR3 protein: CASSAGHHSGNTIYF

J gene: TRBJ2-3
V gene: TRBV4-2
D gene: -
CDR3 length: 15
clone size: few
CDR3 DNA: TGTGCCAGCAGCCTCGGGGACCTAGCGTTAGATACGCAGTATTTT
CDR3 protein: CASSLGDLALDTQYF